Shown below are 13 T cell receptor beta chains from a single sample sequenced in a study of T cells after yellow fever vaccination. TCRdb used MiXCR to reprocess the 5' RACE reads, holding one entry per CDR3 protein. The data hold over 130,000 distinct CDR3 sequences, with around 7.7% observed a single time. The starting material was CD4+ T cells sorted from PBMCs, obtained 5 days after the yellow fever booster vaccination. These receptors all come from a man younger than 40 who received the YFV17D yellow fever vaccine.

This clonotype was found a few times. The chain employs TRBV2 and TRBJ2-5, with D possibly being TRBD2 (5 bases). From germline, CDR1 is SNHLY and CDR2 FYNNEI. The CDR3 covers 13 residues. V shed 3 bases and J shed 7 bases, with 12 bases lying between them. CDR3 nucleotide sequence: TGTGCCAGCAGTGATGACTCTGGAGGGACCCAGTACTTC. This gives the protein CASSDDSGGTQYF.

This clonotype was observed many times. The rearrangement joins TRBV6-5 to TRBJ2-7; 7 nucleotides line up with TRBD2. The trim removed 3 bases at V and 7 bases at J, leaving 9 bases unmatched. Germline lookup yields CDR1 MNHEY and CDR2 SVGAGI. The CDR3 has 14 residues. The CDR3 reads CASSYVGGPREQYF. The CDR3 DNA reads TGTGCCAGCAGTTATGTGGGAGGGCCCAGAGAGCAGTACTTC.

This clonotype was seen ten or more times. The rearrangement uses TRBV6-5 and TRBJ1-6; no clear D gene. Per germline, CDR1 MNHEY and CDR2 SVGAGI. This CDR3 spans 14 amino acids. Trimming left V 6 bases short and J 3 bases short, with 9 bases between. CDR3 sequence reads: CASSFDIYNSPLHF. DNA of the CDR3: TGTGCCAGCAGCTTCGACATCTATAATTCACCCCTCCACTTT.

This clonotype was recorded many times. This chain links TRBV6-2 or TRBV6-3 with TRBJ2-7, with D unresolved. V shed 7 bases and J shed 2 bases, with 9 bases lying between them. The germline gives CDR1 MNHEY, CDR2 SVGEGT. This CDR3 is 12 amino acids long. The CDR3 DNA reads TGTGCCAGCATGGCACAAGCCTACGAGCAGTACTTC. It yields the protein CASMAQAYEQYF.

In its sample, this clonotype was seen a few times. Written as DNA, the CDR3 is TGTGCCAGTAGTACGACAGGGATACGGCTCTACACCGGGGAGCTGTTTTTT. Translating gives CASSTTGIRLYTGELFF. The chain couples TRBV19 to TRBJ2-2; 7 bases fit TRBD1. V lost 4 bases to trimming and J lost 3 bases; unmatched junction nucleotides: 11. CDR3 length equals 17 residues. Germline CDR1 is LNHDA and CDR2 is SQIVND (reference sequence).

There are many counts of this clonotype. V and J are TRBV7-2 and TRBJ2-6; D remains ambiguous. Germline V CDR1 and CDR2: SGHTA, FQGNSA. V lost 3 bases and J 3 bases, leaving 3 bases between the germline ends. CDR3 length equals 13 residues. CDR3 sequence: CASSLNGANVLTF. The CDR3, as DNA: TGTGCCAGCAGCTTGAATGGGGCCAACGTCCTGACTTTC.

This clonotype was seen at least ten times. The gene calls are TRBV28 and TRBJ2-7; TRBD2 aligns across 7 bases. CDR1 and CDR2 (germline): MDHEN, SYDVKM. CDR3 size: 16 residues. Germline trimming cut 4 bases from V and 0 bases from J; bases unmatched to any gene: 9. CDR3 region: CASSSPAGGSSYEQYF. The CDR3, as DNA: TGTGCCAGCAGTTCCCCGGCGGGCGGGAGCTCCTACGAGCAGTACTTC.

The sample holds many counts of this clonotype. The chain couples TRBV25-1 to TRBJ1-1, with a weak D call TRBD1 (6 bases). Between the trimmed V and J ends, which lost 6 bases and 11 bases, there was a span of 22 bases. This CDR3 has 14 residues. Germline CDR1 reads MGHDK; CDR2 reads SYGVNS. CDR3 nucleotide sequence: TGTGCCAGCAGGAAACCTGGGGGCATTTTAGAGGCTTTCTTT. Amino acid sequence: CASRKPGGILEAFF.

About this clonotype itself: Being one base from a much bigger clone, this may be a read error. V is TRBV6-2 or TRBV6-3 and J is TRBJ2-3; D is possibly TRBD1 or TRBD2 (6 bases each). Germline CDR1 MNHEY, CDR2 SVGEGT. This CDR3 is 18 amino acids long. CDR3 in amino acids: CASTYSKRGALYTDTQYF. The CDR3 bases are TGTGCCAGCACTTACTCGAAGAGGGGGGCCCTCTACACAGATACGCAGTATTTT.

V gene TRBV7-2 combines with J gene TRBJ2-5, with no clear D. The CDR3 runs 14 residues. The germline V gene encodes CDR1 SGHTA and CDR2 FQGNSA. Trimming pared 7 bases from V and 4 bases from J, leaving 16 bases between. DNA for the CDR3: TGTGCCAGCAACGCGAACACCGGCCTAGAGACCCAGTACTTC. Protein sequence: CASNANTGLETQYF. The whole variable domain, filled in from reference TRBV7-2 and TRBJ2-5, reads GAGVSQSPSNKVTEKGKDVELRCDPISGHTALYWYRQSLGQGLEFLIYFQGNSAPDKSGLPSDRFSAERTGGSVSTLTIQRTQQEDSAVYLCASNANTGLETQYFGPGTRLLVL.

This clonotype appeared a few times. The chain is built from TRBV12-3 or TRBV12-4 and TRBJ2-1; weak D call: TRBD2 (5 bases). Trimming pared 3 bases from V and 0 bases from J, leaving 12 bases between. The CDR3 is 16 amino acids. The CDR3 coding sequence is TGTGCCAGCAGTTTCGTCCCGGGGAGCTCCTACAATGAGCAGTTCTTC. Its translation: CASSFVPGSSYNEQFF.

This clonotype was seen repeatedly, ten times or more. This chain links TRBV20-1 with TRBJ2-5; 8 bases are shared with TRBD2. There are 14 residues in the CDR3. V shed 7 bases and J 0 bases; nucleotides not matched to a gene: 7. Germline lookup yields CDR1 DFQATT and CDR2 SNEGSKA (reference sequence). CDR3: CSVGGARYQETQYF. DNA for the CDR3: TGCAGTGTCGGGGGGGCCCGGTACCAAGAGACCCAGTACTTC.

This clonotype was seen at least ten times. The chain is built from TRBV14 and TRBJ1-1, with 8 bases identical to TRBD1. This CDR3 spans 13 amino acids. Per germline, CDR1 SGHDN and CDR2 FVKESK. Trimming took 5 bases from V and 8 from J; bases not matched to a gene: 7. The CDR3 nucleotides are TGTGCCAGCAGCGACCAGGGGGCGCGGGAAGCTTTCTTT. Translation gives CASSDQGAREAFF. The full variable domain, completed using reference TRBV14 and TRBJ1-1, is EAGVTQFPSHSVIEKGQTVTLRCDPISGHDNLYWYRRVMGKEIKFLLHFVKESKQDESGMPNNRFLAERTGGTYSTLKVQPAELEDSGVYFCASSDQGAREAFFGQGTRLTVV.